This entry lists 10 T cell receptor beta chains sequenced from one sample in a study of T cell responses to AZD1222 COVID-19 vaccine. Produced via immunoSEQ multiplex PCR; TCRdb's table is partial and in-frame only. The profile covers roughly 140,000 clones, with approximately 88% appearing a single time and roughly 2% taken by the ten largest. The sequenced sample was peripheral blood, obtained on day 0 of AZD1222 vaccination. Receptors were obtained from an adult in good health.

The rearrangement links TRBV29-1 to TRBJ1-5; maybe TRBD1 (5 bases). The germline V gene has CDR1 SQVTM and CDR2 ANQGSEA. This CDR3 contains 12 residues. V shed 6 bases and J shed 4 bases, with 10 bases lying between them. The CDR3 is CSVGGTNQPQHF. DNA for the CDR3: TGCAGCGTCGGAGGGACGAATCAGCCCCAGCATTTT.

V and J are TRBV6-5 and TRBJ2-1; D gene uncertain. Germline lookup yields CDR1 MNHEY and CDR2 SVGAGI. Trimming removed 6 bases at V and 2 bases at J, with 14 bases between. This CDR3 is built from 15 residues. CDR3 DNA: TGTGCCAGCAGGAGCGCCCCCGGGCCCTACAATGAGCAGTTCTTC. Residues: CASRSAPGPYNEQFF.

The genes are TRBV14 and TRBJ2-2; no definite D call. The CDR3 is 15 amino acids. Trimming shortened V by 3 bases and J by 3 bases, and 11 bases separated the two germline ends. Germline V gene data show CDR1 as SGHDN and CDR2 as FVKESK. DNA for the CDR3: TGTGCCAGCAGCCACCGGGCCGAATACACCGGGGAGCTGTTTTTT. Translation: CASSHRAEYTGELFF.

The rearrangement links TRBV27 to TRBJ1-2; D is unclear. Per germline, CDR1 MNHEY and CDR2 SMNVEV (reference sequence). The ends were cut back, 2 bases at V and 8 bases at J, with 9 bases in the middle. The CDR3 contains 12 residues. The CDR3 reads CASSLEGRGYTF. CDR3 in DNA: TGTGCCAGCAGTTTAGAAGGGAGAGGCTACACCTTC.

This chain uses TRBV5-6 with TRBJ2-3; no definite D call. CDR1 SGHDT and CDR2 YYEEEE come from the germline V gene. The CDR3 extends over 14 amino acids. V lost 2 bases to trimming and J lost 3 bases, with 10 bases between them. CDR3 DNA: TGTGCCAGCAGCTTCGCCCGACAAACAGATACGCAGTATTTT. Its protein product is CASSFARQTDTQYF.

This clone was seen just once. The rearrangement uses TRBV7-6 and TRBJ1-4; 7 bases agree with TRBD1. Germline assignment: CDR1 SGHVS and CDR2 FNYEAQ. CDR3 size: 15 residues. V was pared by 1 base and J by 6 bases, with 5 bases of the junction left unmatched. CDR3 in DNA: TGTGCCAGCAGCTTAGATCAGGGGGTAGATGAAAAACTGTTTTTT. Amino acids: CASSLDQGVDEKLFF.

The V call is TRBV9, the J call TRBJ2-3; D is ambiguous. This CDR3 contains 14 residues. Between the trimmed V and J ends, which lost 3 bases and 0 bases, there was a span of 8 bases. Germline CDR1 SGDLS, CDR2 YYNGEE. CDR3 coding DNA: TGTGCCAGCAGCGCGACATCTAGCACAGATACGCAGTATTTT. Translating gives CASSATSSTDTQYF.

This clone was seen a few times. The rearrangement uses TRBV28 and TRBJ1-6, with D uncertain. This CDR3 contains 17 residues. V dropped 10 bases and J dropped 2 bases, with 21 bases sitting between them. Germline V lookup: CDR1 MDHEN, CDR2 SYDVKM. The CDR3 sequence: CAIRRKGRATYNSPLHF. As DNA, the CDR3 is TGTGCCATCAGACGCAAAGGGAGGGCGACCTATAATTCACCCCTCCACTTT.

V gene TRBV12-3 or TRBV12-4 combines with J gene TRBJ1-2; D not resolved. This CDR3 is 12 amino acids long. V gave up 5 bases and J gave up 7 bases, with 11 bases separating them. The CDR3 nucleotides read TGTGCCAGCAGTGAACTACAGAGTGGCTACACCTTC. The encoded protein is CASSELQSGYTF.

This clone was seen just once. V is TRBV27 and J is TRBJ2-5; 12 bases are shared with TRBD2. Germline CDR1 and CDR2: MNHEY and SMNVEV (reference sequence). The CDR3 totals 15 residues. Unmatched junction bases numbered 4, after V lost 3 bases and J lost 5 bases. Here the CDR3 reads CASSLLAGGEETQYF. DNA for the CDR3: TGTGCCAGCAGTTTGCTAGCGGGAGGGGAGGAGACCCAGTACTTC.